The clone carrying this T cell receptor beta chain has a single count. Other DNA sequences of this sample code for an identical CDR3. This specimen comes from a study of shared clonotypes between healthy human individuals. Trimming took off 4 bases at V and 0 bases at J, with 6 bases between the two ends. The CDR3 has 13 residues. Germline CDR1 is SGHRS and CDR2 is YFSETQ. This table comes from immunoSEQ multiplex PCR, and its TCRdb copy is limited to in-frame clones, with some not included. Among 2.3 million or so clones listed, 85% to 95% were seen once. The clonotype originates from a man younger than 35 in good health. Some clones in this sample may be carry-over from other donors' samples. The chain employs TRBV5-1 and TRBJ2-3; TRBD2 might be the D (6 bases). Sequenced input: naive CD4+ T cells from PBMCs. As for subset: CD45RA+ positively selected. The DNA for the CDR3 is TGCGCCAGCAGCGGGGGGAGCACAGATACGCAGTATTTT. It is translated as CASSGGSTDTQYF.